This T cell receptor (beta chain) is from a study of cytomegalovirus exposure and HLA in healthy donors. Study overall: From HLA-typed donors, an early data release held approximately 85 million unique TCRs.

13 Jbeta primers and 60 Vbeta primers were used for the PCR. The repertoire was sequenced with immunoSEQ multiplex PCR; TCRdb's copy has only in-frame clones and lacks some. Of under 250,000 clones in the sample, around 80% were seen once. With regard to this clone: The antigen remains unidentified.

The CDR3 length is 18 residues. The germline V gene has CDR1 GTSNPN and CDR2 SVGIG (reference sequence). Study-level findings and limits: TRBV6-2, TRBV6-3 and some other V segments were unresolvable in 87-base-pair reads. Later analysis showed most CMV-associated TCR beta chains appearing HLA-restricted. TCR beta chain V- and J-gene trimming was linked, in a later analysis, to a missense variant in DCLRE1C.

J is TRBJ2-5 and V is TRBV30; 8 bases are a match to TRBD2. The J call may be faulty, since TRBJ2-7 better matches the DNA end. Sequencing was performed on PBMCs. The origin of this receptor is a male donor in good health and CMV-seronegative. The CDR3 DNA reads TGTGCCTGGAGTGTACCGTGTGACGGGAGGGCCCCAACCTACGAGCAGTACTTC. Its translation is CAWSVPCDGRAPTYEQYF.